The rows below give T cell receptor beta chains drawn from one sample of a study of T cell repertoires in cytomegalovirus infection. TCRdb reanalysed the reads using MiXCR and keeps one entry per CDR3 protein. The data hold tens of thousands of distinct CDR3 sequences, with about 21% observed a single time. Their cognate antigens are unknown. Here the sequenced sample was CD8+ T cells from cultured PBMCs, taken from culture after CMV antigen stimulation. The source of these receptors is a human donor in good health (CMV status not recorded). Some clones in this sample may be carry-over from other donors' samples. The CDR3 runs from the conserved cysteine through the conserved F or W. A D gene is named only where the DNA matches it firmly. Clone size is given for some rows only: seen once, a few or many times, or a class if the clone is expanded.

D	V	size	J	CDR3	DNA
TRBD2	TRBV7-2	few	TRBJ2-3	CASSRPLAGGSTDTQYF	TGTGCCAGCAGCCGGCCCCTAGCGGGAGGGAGCACAGATACGCAGTATTTT
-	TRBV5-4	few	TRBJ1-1	CASSLGARNTEAFF	TGTGCCAGCAGCTTGGGGGCGAGGAACACTGAAGCTTTCTTT
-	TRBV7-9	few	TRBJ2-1	CASSQQGVHGNEQFF	TGTGCCAGCAGCCAACAGGGTGTACACGGCAATGAGCAGTTCTTC
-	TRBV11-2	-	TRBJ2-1	CASSLVGTNGYEQFF	TGTGCCAGCAGCTTAGTCGGGACAAACGGGTATGAGCAGTTCTTC
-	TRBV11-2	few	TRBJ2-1	CASSSRLVRGNEQFF	TGTGCCAGCAGTTCAAGACTAGTCCGGGGCAATGAGCAGTTCTTC
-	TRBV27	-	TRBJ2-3	CASSTLGGTDTQYF	TGTGCCAGCAGTACCCTAGGGGGTACAGATACGCAGTATTTT
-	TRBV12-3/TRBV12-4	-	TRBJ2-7	CASSFGESYEQYF	TGTGCCAGCAGTTTTGGGGAATCCTACGAGCAGTACTTC
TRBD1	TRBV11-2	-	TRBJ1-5	CASSTGTGERYSNQPQHF	TGTGCCAGCAGTACCGGGACAGGAGAAAGATATAGCAATCAGCCCCAGCATTTT
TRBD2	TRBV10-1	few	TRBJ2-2	CASTGSGATGELFF	TGCGCCAGCACGGGTAGCGGGGCCACCGGGGAGCTGTTTTTT
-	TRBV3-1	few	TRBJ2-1	CASSQVISGGMDNEQFF	TGTGCCAGCAGCCAAGTAATATCCGGGGGCATGGACAATGAGCAGTTCTTC
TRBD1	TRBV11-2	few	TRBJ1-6	CASSTTGVDSPLHF	TGTGCCAGCAGCACGACAGGGGTAGATTCACCCCTCCACTTT
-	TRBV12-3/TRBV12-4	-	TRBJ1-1	CASSFPGDTEAFF	TGTGCCAGCAGTTTTCCAGGGGACACTGAAGCTTTCTTT
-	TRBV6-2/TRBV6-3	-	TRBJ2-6	CASSWTHPQGGANVLTF	TGTGCCAGCAGTTGGACCCATCCTCAAGGGGGGGCCAACGTCCTGACTTTC
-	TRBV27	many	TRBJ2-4	CASSLGGGRIQYF	TGTGCCAGCAGTTTAGGTGGAGGGCGTATTCAGTACTTC
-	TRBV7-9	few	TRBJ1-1	CASSTDYRAFF	TGTGCCAGCAGCACCGACTATCGAGCTTTCTTT
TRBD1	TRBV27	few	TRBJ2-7	CASGTGYDEQYF	TGTGCCAGCGGGACAGGGTACGACGAGCAGTACTTC
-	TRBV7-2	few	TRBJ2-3	CASSLRRDTDTQYF	TGTGCCAGCAGCTTAAGAAGGGACACAGATACGCAGTATTTT
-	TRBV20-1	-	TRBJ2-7	CSAAEGYEQYF	TGCAGTGCCGCGGAGGGCTACGAGCAGTACTTC
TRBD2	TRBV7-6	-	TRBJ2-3	CASSLTGGSTDTQYF	TGTGCCAGCAGTTTAACGGGAGGGTCCACAGATACGCAGTATTTT
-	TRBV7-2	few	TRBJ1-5	CASSYGSSNQPQHF	TGTGCCAGCAGCTACGGTAGTAGCAATCAGCCCCAGCATTTT
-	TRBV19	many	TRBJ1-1	CASSWNTEAFF	TGTGCCAGTAGTTGGAACACTGAAGCTTTCTTT
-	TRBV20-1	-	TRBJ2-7	CSARRKSSYEQYF	TGCAGTGCTAGACGGAAAAGCTCCTACGAGCAGTACTTC
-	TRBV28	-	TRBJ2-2	CASSLFEDFGELFF	TGTGCCAGCAGTTTATTCGAGGATTTCGGGGAGCTGTTTTTT
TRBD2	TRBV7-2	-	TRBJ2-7	CASSWAGSGRYEQYF	TGTGCCAGCAGCTGGGCTGGTAGCGGGAGGTACGAGCAGTACTTC
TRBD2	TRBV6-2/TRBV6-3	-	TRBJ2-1	CASSYRLAGEVYNEQFF	TGTGCCAGCAGTTACCGGCTAGCGGGAGAAGTCTACAATGAGCAGTTCTTC
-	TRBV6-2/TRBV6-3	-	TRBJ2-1	CASRGSYNEQFF	TGTGCCAGCAGGGGGTCCTACAATGAGCAGTTCTTC
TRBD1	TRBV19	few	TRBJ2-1	CASSIGGGQGTNEQFF	TGTGCCAGTAGTATAGGGGGGGGACAGGGGACCAATGAGCAGTTCTTC
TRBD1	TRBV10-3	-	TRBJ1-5	CAIKPTGEQQPQHF	TGTGCCATCAAACCGACAGGGGAACAACAGCCCCAGCATTTT
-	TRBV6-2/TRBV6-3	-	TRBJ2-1	CASSRGTLYNEQFF	TGTGCCAGCAGCCGCGGGACATTGTACAATGAGCAGTTCTTC
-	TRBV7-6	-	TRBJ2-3	CASSVRGGRTDTQYF	TGTGCCAGCAGCGTTAGGGGCGGACGAACAGATACGCAGTATTTT
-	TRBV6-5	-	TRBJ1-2	CASSYSGLGDYGYTF	TGTGCCAGCAGTTACTCTGGACTAGGGGACTATGGCTACACCTTC
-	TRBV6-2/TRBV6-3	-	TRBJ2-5	CASSYRRGRETQYF	TGTGCCAGCAGTTACCGACGGGGAAGAGAGACCCAGTACTTC
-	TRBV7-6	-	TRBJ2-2	CASSFGAAGELFF	TGTGCCAGCAGCTTCGGGGCAGCCGGGGAGCTGTTTTTT
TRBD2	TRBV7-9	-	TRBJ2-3	CASSGGLAGRTDTQYF	TGTGCCAGCAGCGGGGGACTAGCGGGACGCACAGATACGCAGTATTTT
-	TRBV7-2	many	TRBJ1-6	CASSLRTGTNSPLHF	TGTGCCAGCAGCTTGAGGACGGGGACGAATTCACCCCTCCACTTT
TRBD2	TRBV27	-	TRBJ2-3	CASSLMAGGSTDTQYF	TGTGCCAGCAGTTTAATGGCGGGAGGGTCCACAGATACGCAGTATTTT
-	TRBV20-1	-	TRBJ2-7	CSVQILSEQYF	TGCAGTGTTCAAATCCTTTCCGAGCAGTACTTC
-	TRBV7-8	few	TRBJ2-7	CASSLGRGAGYEQYF	TGTGCCAGCAGCCTCGGTCGGGGGGCAGGGTACGAGCAGTACTTC
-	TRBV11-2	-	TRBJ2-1	CASSDNPVEQFF	TGTGCCAGCAGCGACAATCCGGTGGAGCAGTTCTTC
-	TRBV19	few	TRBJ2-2	CASTGRRGAGYTGELFF	TGTGCCAGTACGGGACGTAGGGGGGCTGGGTACACCGGGGAGCTGTTTTTT
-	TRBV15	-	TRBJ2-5	CATSRVPRTDPRGGETQYF	TGTGCCACCAGCAGAGTTCCCCGTACAGACCCGCGGGGTGGAGAGACCCAGTACTTC
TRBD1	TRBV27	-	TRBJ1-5	CASSNRTGNQPQHF	TGTGCCAGCAGTAATCGGACAGGGAATCAGCCCCAGCATTTT
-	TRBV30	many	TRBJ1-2	CAWSAGSIRSYTF	TGTGCCTGGAGTGCTGGGAGTATTAGGAGCTACACCTTC
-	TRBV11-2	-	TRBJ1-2	CASNQLSTNYGYTF	TGTGCCAGCAACCAACTCAGTACTAACTATGGCTACACCTTC
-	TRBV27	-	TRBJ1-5	CASSAPVTLHLLPSNQPQHF	TGTGCCAGCAGTGCCCCAGTGACCCTCCACTTACTACCTAGCAATCAGCCCCAGCATTTT
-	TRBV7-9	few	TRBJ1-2	CANHRVVSYGYTF	TGTGCCAACCACAGGGTAGTCAGCTATGGCTACACCTTC
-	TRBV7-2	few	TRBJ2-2	CASSLGRAGTGELFF	TGTGCCAGCAGCTTAGGCAGGGCGGGCACCGGGGAGCTGTTTTTT
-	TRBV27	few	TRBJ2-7	CASSLVALRSYEQYF	TGTGCCAGCAGTTTAGTAGCGCTTCGCTCCTACGAGCAGTACTTC
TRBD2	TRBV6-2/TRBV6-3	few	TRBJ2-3	CASSTRTRGDTQYF	TGTGCCAGCAGTACCAGGACTAGAGGAGATACGCAGTATTTT
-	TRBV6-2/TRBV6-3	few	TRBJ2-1	CASSYFSPAWEQFF	TGTGCCAGCAGTTACTTCTCGCCTGCCTGGGAGCAGTTCTTC
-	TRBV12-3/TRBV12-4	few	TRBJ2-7	CASSLGSKSYEQYF	TGTGCCAGCAGTTTAGGCAGTAAGTCCTACGAGCAGTACTTC
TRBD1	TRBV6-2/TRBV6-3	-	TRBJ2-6	CASSFNRQGRGGANVLTF	TGTGCCAGCAGTTTTAATCGACAGGGCAGGGGGGGGGCCAACGTCCTGACTTTC
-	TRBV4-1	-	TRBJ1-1	CASSHIMTGLNTEAFF	TGCGCCAGCAGCCATATCATGACAGGACTGAACACTGAAGCTTTCTTT
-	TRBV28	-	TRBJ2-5	CASSLLQGGETQYF	TGTGCCAGCAGTTTACTACAGGGTGGGGAGACCCAGTACTTC
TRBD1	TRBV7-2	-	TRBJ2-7	CASSFTTGAYEQYF	TGTGCCAGCAGCTTTACGACAGGGGCCTACGAGCAGTACTTC